The 18 T cell receptor beta chains presented below share a single source sample, sequenced in a study of cytomegalovirus exposure and HLA in healthy donors. The PCR used 60 Vbeta and 13 Jbeta primers. Data came from immunoSEQ multiplex PCR; TCRdb stores just in-frame clones and leaves some out. Altogether around 150,000 clones are present, roughly 80% being singletons, with the ten largest covering roughly 2%. The sequenced sample consisted of PBMCs. These TCRs come from a female donor in good health and CMV-seronegative.

This chain connects TRBV11-2 to TRBJ2-7; the match to TRBD2 covers 9 bases. V gave up 0 bases and J gave up 5 bases; unmatched junction bases: 5. The CDR3 totals 15 residues. CDR1 and CDR2 (germline): SGHAT, FQNNGV. CDR3 loop: CASSLEGGGAHEQYF. The CDR3 region has the DNA TGTGCCAGCAGCTTAGAAGGCGGGGGGGCCCACGAGCAGTACTTC.

V and J are TRBV27 and TRBJ2-7; 11 bases map to TRBD2. The ends lost 4 bases at V and 4 bases at J; junction bases unmatched: 3. The V gene's germline CDR1 is MNHEY and CDR2 SMNVEV (reference sequence). The CDR3 contains 14 residues. The CDR3 loop is CASSSLAGVYEQYF. CDR3 DNA: TGTGCCAGCAGTTCACTAGCGGGGGTATACGAGCAGTACTTC.

This clone was picked up a small number of times. The chain carries TRBV27 and TRBJ2-1; D might be TRBD1 (5 bases). Germline V CDR1 and CDR2: MNHEY, SMNVEV (reference sequence). The CDR3 covers 12 residues. V was pared by 6 bases and J by 8 bases, with 11 bases between. CDR3: CASRGLGDEQFF. The CDR3 DNA follows: TGTGCCAGCAGGGGGTTAGGGGATGAGCAGTTCTTC.

The V gene is TRBV29-1, the J gene TRBJ2-1; perhaps TRBD2 as D (6 bases). Germline CDR1 SQVTM, CDR2 ANQGSEA. The CDR3 sequence is 12 residues long. V lost 4 bases to trimming and J lost 11 bases, with 15 bases between them. In DNA form, the CDR3 reads TGCAGCGTTGTTCCTAGCGACCTAAAGCAGTTCTTC. Encoded protein: CSVVPSDLKQFF.

The rearrangement joins TRBV9 to TRBJ2-5; the D gene is possibly TRBD2 (6 bases). The V gene's germline CDR1 is SGDLS and CDR2 YYNGEE. This CDR3 spans 15 amino acids. V was trimmed by 4 bases and J by 4 bases, leaving 17 bases between them. The CDR3 region is CASSPTGDEGETQYF. The CDR3 coding sequence is TGTGCCAGCAGCCCAACGGGGGATGAAGGAGAGACCCAGTACTTC.

The gene calls are TRBV6-6 and TRBJ2-1; TRBD1 might be the D (5 bases). Germline V gene lookup returns CDR1 MNHNY and CDR2 SVGAGI (reference sequence). V lost 7 bases to trimming and J lost 3 bases, with 10 bases between them. The CDR3 runs 13 residues. Here the CDR3 reads CASKQGLYNEQFF. The CDR3 DNA reads TGTGCCAGCAAGCAGGGCCTCTACAATGAGCAGTTCTTC.

The chain couples TRBV5-4 to TRBJ2-2, with D possibly being TRBD1 (5 bases). The V gene's germline CDR1 is SGHNT and CDR2 YYREEE (reference sequence). V lost 1 base, J lost 2 bases, and 9 bases lay in between. The CDR3 is made up of 15 amino acids. CDR3 region: CASSLPQGNTGELFF. The CDR3 nucleotides are TGTGCCAGCAGCTTGCCTCAGGGAAACACCGGGGAGCTGTTTTTT.

V usage is TRBV9 and J usage is TRBJ2-1; weak D call: TRBD2 (7 bases). This CDR3 is built from 16 residues. V was pared by 3 bases and J by 0 bases, with 13 bases between. Germline-derived CDR1 and CDR2 are SGDLS and YYNGEE. CDR3 region: CASSGGGLSSYNEQFF. CDR3 sequence (DNA): TGTGCCAGCAGCGGGGGGGGGCTCAGCTCCTACAATGAGCAGTTCTTC.

The genes are TRBV5-1 and TRBJ2-1; tentative D call: TRBD2 (5 bases). Trimming shortened V by 4 bases and J by 0 bases, and 11 bases separated the two germline ends. CDR1 is SGHRS, CDR2 YFSETQ, per germline. The CDR3 length is 15 residues. This CDR3 is CASSTDSSSYNEQFF. The CDR3 nucleotides read TGCGCCAGCAGCACGGACTCGAGCTCCTACAATGAGCAGTTCTTC.

This clone has just one count. V usage is TRBV9 and J usage is TRBJ2-5; 12 positions match TRBD2. V lost 3 bases, J lost 5 bases, and 8 bases stayed unmatched. Germline loops: CDR1 SGDLS, CDR2 YYNGEE. The CDR3 has 16 amino acids. CDR3 residues: CASSEGGTSGLETQYF. The DNA of the CDR3 is TGTGCCAGCAGCGAAGGCGGGACTAGCGGGTTGGAGACCCAGTACTTC.

The V and J genes are TRBV7-6 and TRBJ2-1; unclear D gene. There are 11 residues in the CDR3. V dropped 5 bases and J dropped 8 bases, with 7 bases sitting between them. Germline V gives CDR1 SGHVS, CDR2 FNYEAQ. CDR3 residues: CASSQYDEQFF. The CDR3 DNA is TGTGCCAGCAGCCAGTACGATGAGCAGTTCTTC. Supplemented by reference TRBV7-6 and TRBJ2-1, the full variable domain reads GAGVSQSPRYKVTKRGQDVALRCDPISGHVSLYWYRQALGQGPEFLTYFNYEAQQDKSGLPNDRFSAERPEGSISTLTIQRTEQRDSAMYRCASSQYDEQFFGPGTRLTVL.

This chain connects TRBV6-6 to TRBJ2-7; tentatively, D is TRBD2 (6 bases). V was pared by 5 bases and J by 4 bases, with 9 bases between. The length of the CDR3 is 12 residues. CDR1 and CDR2 (germline): MNHNY, SVGAGI (reference sequence). In nucleotides, the CDR3 is TGTGCCAGCAGTGGCGCGGGGTACGAGCAGTACTTC. It is translated as CASSGAGYEQYF.

The chain joins TRBV5-4 to TRBJ2-1; D is possibly TRBD2 (6 bases). The V gene's germline CDR1 is SGHNT and CDR2 YYREEE (reference sequence). V lost 4 bases and J lost 5, with 10 bases in between. CDR3 length: 13 residues. The CDR3 region is CASSLPGDNEQFF. The CDR3 DNA reads as TGTGCCAGCAGCCTTCCGGGGGACAATGAGCAGTTCTTC.

The CDR3 nucleotides read TGTGCCAGCAGTTTGTGGACTAGCGGGAGTTACAATGAGCAGTTCTTC. Its protein is CASSLWTSGSYNEQFF. The chain has TRBV27 and TRBJ2-1; 13 bases are a match to TRBD2. The CDR3 is 16 amino acids. CDR1 is MNHEY, CDR2 SMNVEV, per germline (reference sequence). The ends lost 3 bases at V and 4 bases at J; junction bases unmatched: 3.

This sequence joins TRBV19 and TRBJ2-7; 9 bases line up with TRBD1. With V trimmed by 3 bases and J by 4 bases, 10 bases remained unmatched. Germline lookup yields CDR1 LNHDA and CDR2 SQIVND (reference sequence). This CDR3 spans 16 amino acids. The DNA for the CDR3 is TGTGCCAGTAGTATGGAGGCCGGGACAGGGAAATACGAGCAGTACTTC. Translation: CASSMEAGTGKYEQYF.

This clone was seen just once. This chain uses TRBV27 with TRBJ2-7; D is unclear. Trimming pared 4 bases from V and 0 bases from J, leaving 7 bases between. Looked up from germline, CDR1 is MNHEY and CDR2 is SMNVEV (reference sequence). The CDR3 has 13 residues. The CDR3 coding sequence is TGTGCCAGCAGTTCGACACTCTCCTACGAGCAGTACTTC. This codes for CASSSTLSYEQYF.

The count of this clone is one. V is TRBV30 and J is TRBJ1-6; 10 nucleotides agree with TRBD1. The CDR3 length is 13 residues. V dropped 3 bases and J dropped 10; count of bases not matched to a gene: 3. The V gene's germline CDR1 is GTSNPN and CDR2 SVGIG (reference sequence). The CDR3 spells CAWRGTGESPLHF. As DNA, the CDR3 is TGTGCCTGGAGGGGGACAGGGGAATCACCCCTCCACTTT.

The chain employs TRBV6-6 and TRBJ2-7; perhaps TRBD2 as D (6 bases). Germline V gene lookup returns CDR1 MNHNY and CDR2 SVGAGI (reference sequence). This CDR3 is built from 14 residues. Trimming stripped 0 bases from V and 0 bases from J, with 6 bases between. The CDR3 bases are TGTGCCAGCAGTTACTCGGGGGGCTCCTACGAGCAGTACTTC. This codes for CASSYSGGSYEQYF.